A single T cell receptor (beta chain) is shown here with its context. Its antigen is unknown. This record belongs to a study of post-analysis software for immune sequencing data. Study-level information: The courses of disease that were included comprised relapsing-remitting, secondary progressive and progressive-relapsing multiple sclerosis.

Overall study findings and caveats: Higher frequency in patients than in controls was seen for about five TRBV segments, with TRBV5-6, TRBV5-1 and TRBV20-1 among them. Samples sharing a preparation batch grouped tightly together when assessed by F measure. Versus controls, multiple sclerosis patients showed significantly lower diversity (normalized Chao1).

Presence of unique molecular identifiers characterized the TCR beta cDNA libraries. The source material, about 0.9 to 10 million T cells, gave rise to 400,000 to 550,000 cDNA molecules. TCRdb re-called the PCR reads through MiXCR, storing one row per CDR3 protein. The sample holds about 620,000 distinct CDR3 sequences, 44% seen once. V lost 3 bases to trimming and J lost 11 bases; unmatched junction nucleotides: 8. There are 13 residues in the CDR3. Germline-derived CDR1 and CDR2 are MNHEY and SMNVEV (reference sequence). The source of this sequence is a girl aged 10 to 17 with multiple sclerosis. The chain is built from TRBV27 and TRBJ2-5, with 8 bases that match TRBD2. The sequenced sample was blood. The CDR3 protein is CASSFRLAGTQYF. In nucleotides, the CDR3 is TGTGCCAGCAGTTTTAGGCTAGCGGGCACGCAGTACTTC.